Below are 11 T cell receptor beta chains sequenced from a single sample in a study of T-cell memory formation after mild COVID-19. TCRdb ran MiXCR on the 5' RACE reads and lists one entry per CDR3 protein. The profile shows tens of thousands of distinct CDR3 sequences, around 27% of them singletons. Source material: PBMCs or a T cell subset sorted from them (not recorded which). These receptors all stem from a man between 18 and 29 years old who had mild COVID-19 (a few samples of this study predate the infection). Cell type and time point are not known.

In its sample, this clonotype was seen once. The rearrangement uses TRBV6-6 and TRBJ2-2; D perhaps matches TRBD1 (5 bases). Germline CDR1 reads MNHNY; CDR2 reads SVGAGI (reference sequence). Deletions cut 8 bases from V and 2 bases from J, with 12 bases between. The CDR3 loop spans 14 amino acids. In DNA form, the CDR3 reads TGTGCCAGCTCCCAACAGGAAAACACCGGGGAGCTGTTTTTT. Amino acid sequence: CASSQQENTGELFF.

This clonotype was counted a few times. This sequence joins TRBV7-6 and TRBJ2-3; tentatively, D is TRBD1 or TRBD2 (5 bases each). Germline values: CDR1 SGHVS, CDR2 FNYEAQ. The V end lost 5 bases, the J end lost 4 bases, and 16 bases lay between the germline ends. The CDR3 consists of 15 residues. The CDR3 DNA sequence: TGTGCCAGCAGCAGAGGGGTCCTGAGCCCAGATACGCAGTATTTT. Translating gives CASSRGVLSPDTQYF.

The chain has TRBV27 and TRBJ2-3; 8 bases fit TRBD1. Trimming took 6 bases from V and 6 from J; bases not matched to a gene: 8. From germline, CDR1 is MNHEY and CDR2 SMNVEV (reference sequence). This CDR3 is 14 amino acids long. The CDR3 loop is CASRTGVEMDTQYF. CDR3 DNA: TGTGCCAGCAGGACAGGGGTGGAGATGGATACGCAGTATTTT.

V is TRBV6-2 or TRBV6-3 and J is TRBJ1-6; D is unresolved. Trimming stripped 2 bases from V and 7 bases from J, with 6 bases between. The CDR3 length is 13 residues. Germline V lookup: CDR1 MNHEY, CDR2 SVGEGT. The CDR3 loop is CASSYTENSPLHF. CDR3 sequence (DNA): TGTGCCAGCAGTTACACAGAGAATTCACCCCTCCACTTT.

This clonotype was observed a few times. This chain joins TRBV7-9 and TRBJ2-1, with D perhaps matching TRBD2 (6 bases). The CDR3 loop spans 15 amino acids. Germline lookup yields CDR1 SEHNR and CDR2 FQNEAQ (reference sequence). V shed 5 bases and J shed 1 base, with 12 bases lying between them. The CDR3 DNA reads as TGTGCCAGCAGCCTGGAGGGACCATCCTACAATGAGCAGTTCTTC. Protein: CASSLEGPSYNEQFF.

The chain carries TRBV7-2 and TRBJ2-3; tentative D call: TRBD2 (7 bases). The CDR3 is 16 residues long. The V end lost 3 bases, the J end lost 6 bases, and 19 bases lay between the germline ends. Per the germline V gene, CDR1 is SGHTA and CDR2 is FQGNSA. The DNA of the CDR3 is TGTGCCAGCAGCTTGAAACGGGGGGCCTCCCACGATACGCAGTATTTT. Translated, it gives CASSLKRGASHDTQYF.

In its sample, this clonotype was seen many times. The chain combines TRBV7-9 with TRBJ1-5; no firm D call. CDR1 is SEHNR and CDR2 is FQNEAQ in the germline V gene (reference sequence). Trimming took 1 base from V and 7 from J, leaving 8 bases between them. The CDR3 loop spans 13 amino acids. CDR3 sequence (DNA): TGTGCCAGCAGCTTAGGCGGTGGACAGCCCCAGCATTTT. Its translation: CASSLGGGQPQHF. The entire variable domain, with the rest obtained from reference TRBV7-9 and TRBJ1-5, is as follows: DTGVSQNPRHKITKRGQNVTFRCDPISEHNRLYWYRQTLGQGPEFLTYFQNEAQLEKSRLLSDRFSAERPKGSFSTLEIQRTEQGDSAMYLCASSLGGGQPQHFGDGTRLSIL.

The chain links TRBV5-1 to TRBJ2-5; D call uncertain. V was cut by 2 bases and J by 0 bases, with 11 bases left in between. The length of the CDR3 is 15 residues. Germline CDR1 SGHRS, CDR2 YFSETQ. Here the CDR3 DNA reads TGCGCCAGCAGCTTCCAGGCCCCATACCAAGAGACCCAGTACTTC. Translated: CASSFQAPYQETQYF. Full variable domain (rest looked up from reference TRBV5-1 and TRBJ2-5): KAGVTQTPRYLIKTRGQQVTLSCSPISGHRSVSWYQQTPGQGLQFLFEYFSETQRNKGNFPGRFSGRQFSNSRSEMNVSTLELGDSALYLCASSFQAPYQETQYFGPGTRLLVL.

Ten or more counts support this clonotype. The genes are TRBV12-3 or TRBV12-4 and TRBJ2-2; no reliable D call. This CDR3 spans 14 amino acids. V lost 3 bases and J lost 0, with 5 bases in between. The CDR3 coding sequence is TGTGCCAGCAGTTTGGGTGCGAACACCGGGGAGCTGTTTTTT. Its protein product is CASSLGANTGELFF.

This clonotype was found a few times. The rearrangement joins TRBV20-1 to TRBJ2-7; no definite D call. Trimming pared 6 bases from V and 0 bases from J, leaving 12 bases between. This CDR3 contains 13 residues. Germline V gene sequence: CDR1 DFQATT, CDR2 SNEGSKA (reference sequence). The CDR3 is CSAPDGSSYEQYF. CDR3 nucleotide sequence: TGCAGTGCACCGGACGGATCCTCCTACGAGCAGTACTTC.

A few counts support this clonotype. The chain employs TRBV29-1 and TRBJ2-7, with 9 bases identical to TRBD1. The CDR3 has 14 amino acids. Germline assignment: CDR1 SQVTM and CDR2 ANQGSEA. After removal of 4 bases from V and 2 bases from J, the junction contained 6 bases not matched to a gene. Here the CDR3 reads CSVARQGEAYEQYF. CDR3 nucleotide sequence: TGCAGCGTTGCCCGACAGGGGGAGGCCTACGAGCAGTACTTC.